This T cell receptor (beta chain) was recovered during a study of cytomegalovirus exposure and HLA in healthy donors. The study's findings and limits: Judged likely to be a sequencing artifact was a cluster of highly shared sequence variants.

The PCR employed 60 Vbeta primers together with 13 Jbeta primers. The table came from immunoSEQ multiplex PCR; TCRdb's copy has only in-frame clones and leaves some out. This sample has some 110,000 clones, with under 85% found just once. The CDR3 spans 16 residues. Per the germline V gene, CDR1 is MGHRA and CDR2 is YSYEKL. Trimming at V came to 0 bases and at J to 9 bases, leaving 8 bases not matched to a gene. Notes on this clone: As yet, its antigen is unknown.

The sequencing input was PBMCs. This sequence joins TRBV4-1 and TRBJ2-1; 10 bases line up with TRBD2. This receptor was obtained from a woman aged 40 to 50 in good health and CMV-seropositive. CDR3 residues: CASSQDELAGFLEQFF. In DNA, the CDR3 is TGCGCCAGCAGCCAAGATGAACTAGCGGGATTCCTTGAGCAGTTCTTC.